The next 8 T cell receptor beta chains were all read from a single sample in a study of cytomegalovirus exposure and HLA in healthy donors. TCRdb's copy holds only in-frame clones and misses some; the assay was immunoSEQ multiplex PCR. The table shows some 170,000 clones, with 86% occurring only once. The sample was PBMCs. The receptors were gathered from a man younger than 30 in good health and CMV-seropositive.

This clone was counted between two and nine times. In DNA form, the CDR3 reads TGTGCCAGCAGTGACCCGATTAGCTTCCTCTCCTACGAGCAGTACTTC. This encodes CASSDPISFLSYEQYF. The V call is TRBV28, the J call TRBJ2-7; no clear D gene. The CDR3 has 16 residues. Germline loops: CDR1 MDHEN, CDR2 SYDVKM. V dropped 5 bases and J dropped 0 bases, with 17 bases sitting between them.

The CDR3 DNA sequence: TGTGCCAGCAGCCAATCGGACAGTTTCAGTGAAGCTTTCTTT. Its protein product is CASSQSDSFSEAFF. The chain uses TRBV4-2 and TRBJ1-1, with D possibly TRBD1 on 6 matching bases. Trimming stripped 2 bases from V and 7 bases from J, with 14 bases between. Germline CDR1 LGHNA, CDR2 YNFKEQ. The CDR3 totals 14 residues.

The CDR3 region is CSGRIQGEAGYTF. In DNA form, the CDR3 reads TGCAGCGGCCGGATACAGGGGGAAGCTGGCTACACCTTC. The chain uses TRBV29-1 and TRBJ1-2; 8 bases match TRBD1. CDR3 size: 13 residues. Germline V gene data show CDR1 as SQVTM and CDR2 as ANQGSEA. The V and J ends lost 7 bases and 7 bases, in that order; junction bases with no gene match: 11. The full variable domain, rest sourced from reference TRBV29-1 and TRBJ1-2, is SAVISQKPSRDICQRGTSLTIQCQVDSQVTMMFWYRQQPGQSLTLIATANQGSEATYESGFVIDKFPISRPNLTFSTLTVSNMSPEDSSIYLCSGRIQGEAGYTFGSGTRLTVV.

The V call is TRBV6-1, the J call TRBJ1-1; 7 nucleotides agree with TRBD1. V lost 6 bases to trimming and J lost 5 bases; unmatched junction nucleotides: 9. Germline V gene sequence: CDR1 MNHNS, CDR2 SASEGT. The CDR3 runs 14 residues. The CDR3: CASRYGQAATEAFF. Here the CDR3 DNA reads TGTGCCAGCAGGTACGGACAGGCGGCTACTGAAGCTTTCTTT.

The chain employs TRBV5-1 and TRBJ2-7; 7 bases are shared with TRBD1. CDR3 length: 15 residues. The trim removed 5 bases at V and 1 base at J, leaving 9 bases unmatched. In germline, CDR1 is SGHRS, CDR2 YFSETQ. The CDR3 spells CASSRDRVESYEQYF. The CDR3 DNA follows: TGCGCCAGCAGTCGCGACAGGGTGGAGTCCTACGAGCAGTACTTC.

CDR3 bases: TGTGCCAGCAGTTTATCTAAATACTCCGGACTAGCGGGGAGAAATGAGCAGTTCTTC. Translating it yields CASSLSKYSGLAGRNEQFF. The chain combines TRBV27 with TRBJ2-1; 12 positions match TRBD2. The CDR3 extends over 19 amino acids. Germline V CDR1 and CDR2: MNHEY, SMNVEV (reference sequence). The V gene end was trimmed by 0 bases and the J gene end by 7 bases; junction bases not matched to a gene: 13.

V gene TRBV28 combines with J gene TRBJ1-1; 7 nucleotides line up with TRBD1. V gave up 6 bases and J gave up 7 bases; unmatched junction bases: 11. Germline V gene data show CDR1 as MDHEN and CDR2 as SYDVKM. The length of the CDR3 is 14 residues. CDR3 DNA sequence: TGTGCCAGCAGGCCCTGGACAGGAGCCTTTGAAGCTTTCTTT. Protein product: CASRPWTGAFEAFF.

This chain links TRBV5-1 with TRBJ2-1, with D possibly being TRBD2 (5 bases). Deletions cut 5 bases from V and 8 bases from J, with 14 bases between. Germline V lookup: CDR1 SGHRS, CDR2 YFSETQ. The CDR3 sequence is 13 residues long. CDR3 residues: CASRRVGSDEQFF. In DNA form, the CDR3 reads TGCGCCAGCAGACGCGTGGGGAGCGATGAGCAGTTCTTC.